This TCR beta chain was identified during a study of T cell responses to AZD1222 COVID-19 vaccine. The CDR3 has 16 amino acids. Sequenced by immunoSEQ multiplex PCR; TCRdb stores in-frame clones only, minus some. This table has roughly 120,000 clones, roughly nine tenths appearing once. This receptor was identified in an adult in good health. This specimen was peripheral blood, taken on day 0 of AZD1222 vaccination. This chain connects TRBV21-1 to TRBJ2-7; whether TRBD1, the table's D call, matches the DNA was not checked. TRBV21-1 is an annotated pseudogene. Here the CDR3 reads CASREILKGQNYEQYF. For the CDR3, the DNA is TGTGCCAGCAGGGAAATACTTAAGGGACAAAACTACGAGCAGTACTTC.